What follows describes a single T cell receptor beta chain. This sample was included in a study of blood T cell repertoires in COVID-19. Study context: The United States, Italy and Spain supplied acute and convalescent COVID-19 samples. The cDNA or gDNA used as material had been derived from T cells, B-cell-depleted T cells, or PBMCs.

After removal of 3 bases from V and 4 bases from J, the junction contained 3 bases not matched to a gene. This CDR3 comprises 13 residues. CDR1 and CDR2 from the germline V gene are SGDLS and YYNGEE. Original processing notes: It was from reference gene primer amplification that nucleated cell counts were estimated. The assay was immunoSEQ multiplex PCR, and TCRdb's table has in-frame clones only and misses some. The DNA gave D and trimming, while V, J and clone size come from that table. The repertoire holds tens of thousands of clones, around 90% seen once, with 5% to 6.5% in the top ten. The clonotype comes from a man aged 55 to 70 with acute or convalescent COVID-19. This sequence joins TRBV9 and TRBJ1-1; 7 positions match TRBD1. Material: peripheral blood. CDR3 sequence (DNA): TGTGCCAGCAGCGGGGGACAGCCCACTGAAGCTTTCTTT. Its translation: CASSGGQPTEAFF.